This note documents a single T cell receptor beta chain sequence. Germline is not matched at one junction end, which may reflect a read error. CDR3 length: 14 residues. Germline loops: CDR1 SGHTA, CDR2 FQGTGA. This sample stems from a study of blood T cell repertoires in COVID-19. Study information: COVID-19 samples collected from the United States, Italy and Spain covered acute and convalescent phases. T cells, B-cell-depleted T cells, or PBMCs supplied cDNA or gDNA.

Authors' methods: Scientists estimated how many nucleated cells there were by amplifying reference gene primers. Sequencing was performed with immunoSEQ multiplex PCR; in TCRdb, only in-frame clones are kept and a portion is missing. D and trimming come from the DNA, and the V and J calls and clone size come from that table. The sample lists about 160,000 clones; 80% to 90% were seen once. The sample taken for sequencing was peripheral blood. The TCR comes from a human donor in a cohort sampled during active COVID-19. The V call is TRBV7-3, the J call TRBJ2-3, with 9 bases that match TRBD2. CDR3 bases: TGTGCCAGCAGCTCCGGGACTAGCAAAGATACGCAGTATTTT. It specifies CASSSGTSKDTQYF.